The clone carrying this T cell receptor beta chain was found a few times. What it recognizes is unknown. This sample is drawn from a study of T cells after yellow fever vaccination. Notes on the study in general: Post-booster repertoires again held most primary-vaccination clones (roughly 96% CD4, roughly 88% CD8). Weaker overall, the secondary response nonetheless peaked faster (day 5 versus 15). Abundant clonotypes from the bulk population could get into FACS-sorted repertoires as contaminants.

It was through 5'RACE template switching that TCR cDNA was made, with a universal primer site and UMIs added. TCRdb reprocessed the 5' RACE reads via MiXCR and lists one record per CDR3 protein. The data show 400,000 to 450,000 distinct CDR3 sequences, over 15% seen once. From germline, CDR1 is SQVTM and CDR2 ANQGSEA. The CDR3 runs to 12 residues. Trimming removed 7 bases at V and 2 bases at J, with 9 bases between. J is TRBJ1-3 and V is TRBV29-1; D ambiguous. This sequence originates from a man younger than 35 who received the YFV17D yellow fever vaccine. Sequenced material: PBMCs, taken before the yellow fever booster vaccination. The chain's CDR3 is CSGIWAGNTIYF. As DNA, the CDR3 is TGCAGCGGAATATGGGCTGGAAACACCATATATTTT. The variable domain in full, with the rest retrieved from reference TRBV29-1 and TRBJ1-3, is SAVISQKPSRDICQRGTSLTIQCQVDSQVTMMFWYRQQPGQSLTLIATANQGSEATYESGFVIDKFPISRPNLTFSTLTVSNMSPEDSSIYLCSGIWAGNTIYFGEGSWLTVV.